The rows below give T cell receptor beta chains drawn from one sample of a study of cytomegalovirus exposure and HLA in healthy donors. TCRdb's table, derived via immunoSEQ multiplex PCR, lists solely in-frame clones and lacks some. The sample lists over 150,000 clones, roughly 75% occurring once. Sequenced sample: PBMCs. The receptors were gathered from a man aged 25-45 years in good health and CMV-seropositive. Both conserved end residues are trimmed from each CDR3. A D gene is named only where the DNA matches it firmly.

V gene,J gene,D gene,CDR3 protein
TRBV21-1,TRBJ2-6,.,ASSKASSGANVLT
TRBV2,TRBJ2-7,TRBD2,ASSGGLVGGYEQY
TRBV6-4,TRBJ1-6,.,ASSDDSNSPLH
TRBV7-9,TRBJ2-7,TRBD1,ASSPRGQAYEQY
TRBV19,TRBJ2-1,TRBD1,ASLHRGQHNEQF
TRBV19,TRBJ1-5,.,ASSGFAGSNQPQH
TRBV30,TRBJ2-7,.,AWTRGSSYEQY
TRBV5-1,TRBJ1-2,TRBD1,ASSLGTTGDGYT
TRBV28,TRBJ1-1,.,ASSPWGEGNTEAF
TRBV7-9,TRBJ2-3,TRBD1,ASSSPGQGDTQY
TRBV7-6,TRBJ1-2,.,ATYRANYGYT
TRBV5-1,TRBJ2-7,.,ASSLARGSYEQY
TRBV5-6,TRBJ2-5,TRBD2,ASSLGGREEGETQY
TRBV19,TRBJ1-4,.,ASSTWGGTNEKLF
TRBV6-1,TRBJ2-1,TRBD2,ASDRGSSGNNEQF
TRBV10-3,TRBJ1-1,TRBD1,AISDGRGRTEAF
TRBV6-6,TRBJ2-1,.,ASSPRGEQF
TRBV29-1,TRBJ1-2,.,SVSPRATYGYT
TRBV25-1,TRBJ1-2,TRBD1,ASSQGASIYGYT
TRBV7-2,TRBJ2-2,.,ASSLEGGPITGELF
TRBV7-9,TRBJ2-2,TRBD2,ASSLSGTSVSNTGELF
TRBV7-6,.,.,ASSPSLGYEQY
TRBV28,TRBJ2-2,TRBD1,ASSSQGAGELF
TRBV6-5,.,TRBD1,ASSYGRGPYEQY
TRBV7-6,TRBJ2-1,TRBD2,ASSLEGSGSSYNEQF
TRBV28,TRBJ2-3,TRBD1,ASGWGTGSTDTQY
TRBV27,TRBJ1-3,TRBD1,ASSPSGGSGNTIY
TRBV2,TRBJ2-7,.,ASRVEVETYEQY
TRBV7-8,TRBJ2-7,.,ASSLATGSSYEQY
TRBV9,TRBJ2-2,.,ASSVDIGELF
TRBV18,TRBJ2-7,TRBD1,ASSPRTGGGSAYEQY
TRBV10-3,TRBJ2-1,.,AIISDRSGVNEQF
TRBV20-1,TRBJ1-2,.,SALPGHGYT
TRBV4-3,TRBJ2-3,TRBD2,ASSQGTSGGSTDTQY
TRBV7-3,TRBJ1-2,.,ASKWNLGYGYT
TRBV6-5,TRBJ1-1,TRBD1,ASSYMGQANEAF
TRBV11-2,TRBJ1-2,.,ASSPSGYGYT
TRBV7-2,TRBJ2-7,TRBD2,ASSWGLAGPPQQY
TRBV6-5,TRBJ1-2,.,ASSYSWRGGYT
TRBV7-9,TRBJ2-7,TRBD2,ASSLERGLAGAYEQY
TRBV19,TRBJ2-7,.,ASSIRGDLYEQY
TRBV7-2,TRBJ2-3,.,ASSALRADTQY
TRBV4-2,TRBJ1-1,.,ASSQEGGVESF
TRBV5-4,TRBJ2-5,TRBD2,ASSGTRRQETQY
TRBV7-8,TRBJ2-1,.,ASSLGGRSYNEQF
TRBV11-3,TRBJ2-1,TRBD2,ASSLGGTGGRNEQF
TRBV7-2,TRBJ1-2,TRBD1,ASSLGQGARGYT
TRBV5-5,TRBJ1-5,.,ASSFGNQPQH
TRBV7-9,TRBJ2-2,.,SSSLSANTGELF
TRBV11-2,TRBJ1-1,.,ASIRGFGGGLAEAF
TRBV5-6,TRBJ2-2,TRBD2,ASSLPFRGGGVTGELF
TRBV28,TRBJ1-3,TRBD1,ASSQGQGISGNTIY
TRBV5-4,TRBJ2-2,.,ASSSAWGGRTGELF
TRBV7-2,TRBJ2-7,.,ASTPPGINEQY
TRBV5-1,TRBJ2-3,.,ASSPAGGLARTDTQY